This is a list of T cell receptor beta chains from one sample in a study of early T cells in non-severe SARS-CoV-2 infection. TCRdb passed the 5' RACE reads through MiXCR, listing each CDR3 protein once. The data hold about 66,000 distinct CDR3 sequences, with 9.1% observed a single time. The sequencing sample was made of whole blood. The receptors were gathered from an adult who was a healthcare worker with PCR-confirmed SARS-CoV-2 infection or an uninfected control (not recorded which). CDR3s include the opening cysteine and the closing phenylalanine or tryptophan. The order of the fields is D gene, V gene, CDR3 protein. A D gene is named only where the DNA matches it firmly.

D gene: NA; V gene: TRBV5-1; CDR3 protein: CASSLARQGGSKNIQYF
D gene: NA; V gene: TRBV7-9; CDR3 protein: CASSLQRISTDTQYF
D gene: NA; V gene: TRBV12-3/TRBV12-4; CDR3 protein: CASSFSDYGYTF
D gene: NA; V gene: TRBV5-1; CDR3 protein: CASSLYNNWNTGELFF
D gene: NA; V gene: TRBV21-1; CDR3 protein: CASTGTSGTTDTQYF
D gene: NA; V gene: TRBV7-2; CDR3 protein: CASSLASYGYTF
D gene: TRBD1; V gene: TRBV19; CDR3 protein: CATTTGANYGYTF
D gene: NA; V gene: TRBV27; CDR3 protein: CASSLSIGLAKNIQYF
D gene: NA; V gene: TRBV7-6; CDR3 protein: CASSPMMEPSYEQYF
D gene: NA; V gene: TRBV20-1; CDR3 protein: CSARDRRLNNEQFF
D gene: NA; V gene: TRBV20-1; CDR3 protein: CSASTTLGVVNNEQFF
D gene: NA; V gene: TRBV6-6; CDR3 protein: CASSYYRSNEQFF
D gene: NA; V gene: TRBV6-6; CDR3 protein: CASRPTASREQFF
D gene: NA; V gene: TRBV20-1; CDR3 protein: CSAIRGSGKLFF
D gene: NA; V gene: TRBV27; CDR3 protein: CASSRANEQFF
D gene: TRBD2; V gene: TRBV6-2/TRBV6-3; CDR3 protein: CASSYGLADIYEQYF
D gene: NA; V gene: TRBV4-3; CDR3 protein: CASSPGRDTGFQYF
D gene: TRBD2; V gene: TRBV4-2; CDR3 protein: CASSTGREYAGANVLTF
D gene: TRBD2; V gene: TRBV7-2; CDR3 protein: CASSHQRGQETQYF
D gene: NA; V gene: TRBV11-2; CDR3 protein: CASSFSSASSYNEQFF
D gene: NA; V gene: TRBV7-2; CDR3 protein: CASSLVAPYEQYF
D gene: NA; V gene: TRBV20-1; CDR3 protein: CSGDGVLNEAFF
D gene: NA; V gene: TRBV2; CDR3 protein: CASRQLLGGREQYF
D gene: NA; V gene: TRBV28; CDR3 protein: CASSLDSSGANVLTF
D gene: TRBD1; V gene: TRBV6-5; CDR3 protein: CASSPGTGINEQYF
D gene: TRBD2; V gene: TRBV10-3; CDR3 protein: CAISESNKREGRTDTQYF
D gene: TRBD2; V gene: TRBV6-5; CDR3 protein: CASSYSTSGRIPETQYF
D gene: NA; V gene: TRBV5-1; CDR3 protein: CASSPHGGKANTGELFF
D gene: NA; V gene: TRBV7-3; CDR3 protein: CASSLVRGSDTQYF
D gene: NA; V gene: TRBV18; CDR3 protein: CASSGANTEAFF
D gene: NA; V gene: TRBV30; CDR3 protein: CAWSPSPGERSTDTQYF
D gene: NA; V gene: TRBV12-3/TRBV12-4; CDR3 protein: CASRKQETQYF
D gene: TRBD2; V gene: TRBV7-9; CDR3 protein: CASSPKGPSGSFADTQYF
D gene: TRBD2; V gene: TRBV29-1; CDR3 protein: CSVDGGASSDLSYNEQFF
D gene: TRBD2; V gene: TRBV11-2; CDR3 protein: CASSLGLAEYNEQFF
D gene: NA; V gene: TRBV28; CDR3 protein: CASSHLRGGYEQYF
D gene: TRBD1; V gene: TRBV27; CDR3 protein: CASPVLKDRVENAYEQYF
D gene: TRBD1; V gene: TRBV28; CDR3 protein: CASSLPQGGGYTF
D gene: NA; V gene: TRBV9; CDR3 protein: CASSVVPDTDTQYF
D gene: TRBD1; V gene: TRBV2; CDR3 protein: CASRDRGYNEQFF